The T cell receptor (beta chain) described here comes from a study of shared clonotypes between healthy human individuals. Study in general: The donor pool was made up of two women and three men aged 18 to 49. General study findings and limits: Shared clonotypes across all four donors exceeded non-shared ones in generation probability.

A word on this clone: What it binds is unknown.

The method was immunoSEQ multiplex PCR; TCRdb's version includes in-frame clones alone and lacks a portion of them. This table holds more than 2,000,000 clones, approximately 92% found once. A CD45RA+ naive subset and a CD45RA-negative memory subset were split from CD4+ cells. The germline V gene has CDR1 SNHLY and CDR2 FYNNEI. The CDR3 contains 16 residues. Losses at the gene ends were 6 bases for V and 2 bases for J; bases not matched to a gene: 8. This TCR came from a man between 18 and 29 years old in good health. Source material: naive CD4+ T cells sorted from blood. Indicated subset: CD45RA+ positively selected. The V and J genes are TRBV2 and TRBJ2-5, with 11 bases aligning to TRBD2. CDR3 protein: CASRAKGLAEQETQYF. The CDR3 DNA reads as TGTGCCAGCAGGGCTAAGGGACTAGCGGAGCAAGAGACCCAGTACTTC.